The T cell receptor (beta chain) under discussion was sequenced for a study of cytomegalovirus exposure and HLA in healthy donors. In the study overall: In a previous analysis, about 100 million unique TCR beta sequences were found from 150 million to 200 million T cells.

Trimming took 8 bases from V and 4 from J; bases not matched to a gene: 6. Germline CDR1 reads MNHNS; CDR2 reads SASEGT. The CDR3 is made up of 13 amino acids. The study ran its PCR with 60 Vbeta and 13 Jbeta primers. Clones were read by immunoSEQ multiplex PCR, and TCRdb kept only the in-frame ones, dropping some. The table has about 230,000 clones, roughly 73% seen once; the top ten hold more than 0.45%. General observations from the study: Later work found most CMV-associated TCR beta chains apparently HLA-restricted. As was reported, the classifier diagnosed cytomegalovirus status with high specificity and sensitivity.

This clone was seen more than once but under ten times. Its antigen is as yet unknown. The receptor was derived from a boy aged 10-17 years in good health and CMV-seronegative. The chain joins TRBV6-1 to TRBJ1-2, with 8 bases lining up with TRBD1. The sequencing input was PBMCs. CDR3 loop: CASRRGLFYGYTF. CDR3 DNA sequence: TGTGCCAGCCGCAGGGGGCTTTTCTATGGCTACACCTTC.